These 32 T cell receptor beta chains were all obtained from the same sample, sequenced in a study of cytomegalovirus exposure and HLA in healthy donors. Sequencing used immunoSEQ multiplex PCR; TCRdb keeps in-frame clones, though not all of them. The data show about 360,000 clones, with 70% to 90% seen just once and roughly 0.83% held by the top ten. The sample taken for sequencing was PBMCs. These receptors all stem from a woman between 18 and 29 years old in good health and CMV-seronegative.

The chain links TRBV28 to TRBJ2-1; 12 positions agree with TRBD1. CDR3 length: 15 amino acids. Trimming at V came to 5 bases and at J to 8 bases, leaving 7 bases not matched to a gene. CDR1 is MDHEN and CDR2 is SYDVKM in the germline V gene. The CDR3: CASSLGTGGRYEQFF. The DNA of the CDR3 is TGTGCCAGCAGTCTCGGGACAGGGGGCAGGTATGAGCAGTTCTTC.

This rearrangement joins TRBV5-1 to TRBJ2-3; weak D call: TRBD2 (6 bases). V lost 4 bases, J lost 0 bases, and 18 bases lay in between. Per germline, CDR1 SGHRS and CDR2 YFSETQ. The CDR3 loop spans 17 amino acids. CDR3 in DNA: TGCGCCAGCAGCGCGGTCGGTGGGCGGGATAGCACAGATACGCAGTATTTT. Translating gives CASSAVGGRDSTDTQYF.

The chain joins TRBV9 to TRBJ2-7; 9 bases map to TRBD2. The CDR3 covers 15 residues. Germline V gene data show CDR1 as SGDLS and CDR2 as YYNGEE. Trimming cost V 0 bases and J 2 bases; bases outside gene matches: 3. This CDR3 reads CASSVDPSGTYEQYF. The CDR3 region has the DNA TGTGCCAGCAGCGTAGATCCTAGCGGGACCTACGAGCAGTACTTC.

This chain joins TRBV7-2 and TRBJ2-2; unclear D gene. Germline CDR1 reads SGHTA; CDR2 reads FQGNSA. This CDR3 has 13 residues. Trimming pared 5 bases from V and 5 bases from J, leaving 9 bases between. DNA of the CDR3: TGTGCCAGCAGCCTCCTAACTACCGGGGAGCTGTTTTTT. Translated: CASSLLTTGELFF.

The chain carries TRBV27 and TRBJ2-7; 8 nucleotides align to TRBD2. The CDR3 is 16 residues long. From germline, CDR1 is MNHEY and CDR2 SMNVEV (reference sequence). J was trimmed by 1 base and V by 5 bases; bases with no gene match: 10. CDR3 loop: CASSRGLVAQSYEQYF. The CDR3 nucleotides read TGTGCCAGCAGTCGGGGACTAGTGGCCCAATCCTACGAGCAGTACTTC.

The CDR3 DNA reads as TGCGCCAGCAGCTTCGGCGGGGCTAGCGGGGCCTACAATGAGCAGTTCTTC. This codes for CASSFGGASGAYNEQFF. This chain links TRBV5-1 with TRBJ2-1, with 9 bases matching TRBD2. CDR3 size: 17 residues. The germline CDR1 and CDR2 sequences are SGHRS and YFSETQ. Trimming at V came to 2 bases and at J to 2 bases, leaving 8 bases not matched to a gene.

The V and J genes are TRBV2 and TRBJ2-6, with D hard to call. The germline V gene has CDR1 SNHLY and CDR2 FYNNEI. Between the trimmed V and J ends, which lost 6 bases and 9 bases, there was a span of 12 bases. The CDR3 has 13 amino acids. CDR3 sequence reads: CASSSQARNVLTF. The CDR3 coding sequence is TGTGCCAGCAGCTCCCAGGCTCGCAACGTCCTGACTTTC.

The V and J genes are TRBV5-6 and TRBJ1-3, with D uncertain. V lost 0 bases, J lost 2 bases, and 6 bases lay in between. From germline, CDR1 is SGHDT and CDR2 YYEEEE. This CDR3 is built from 14 residues. The CDR3 region is CASSLGQAGNTIYF. In nucleotides, the CDR3 is TGTGCCAGCAGCTTGGGCCAGGCTGGAAACACCATATATTTT.

CDR3 amino acids: CASSWVRDSSYQPQHF. In nucleotides, the CDR3 is TGTGCCAGCAGTTGGGTCAGGGACAGCTCTTATCAGCCCCAGCATTTT. The gene calls are TRBV28 and TRBJ1-5; 7 positions match TRBD1. The V gene end was trimmed by 4 bases and the J gene end by 5 bases; junction bases not matched to a gene: 11. The CDR3 sequence is 16 residues long. Per the germline V gene, CDR1 is MDHEN and CDR2 is SYDVKM.

The rearrangement uses TRBV27 and TRBJ1-5, with a weak D call TRBD1 (5 bases). This CDR3 has 16 amino acids. V gave up 0 bases and J gave up 2 bases, with 11 bases separating them. Germline CDR1 and CDR2: MNHEY and SMNVEV (reference sequence). DNA for the CDR3: TGTGCCAGCAGTTTATCGAGCCAGGGCGGCAATCAGCCCCAGCATTTT. Translating it yields CASSLSSQGGNQPQHF.

The chain couples TRBV28 to TRBJ1-4; D is unclear. Trimming took 5 bases from V and 7 from J, leaving 20 bases between them. Germline V CDR1 and CDR2: MDHEN, SYDVKM. This CDR3 has 16 residues. For the CDR3, the DNA is TGTGCCAGCAGTATCCCACGGGGTTTCAATAGTGAAAAACTGTTTTTT. It is translated as CASSIPRGFNSEKLFF.

V gene TRBV5-1 combines with J gene TRBJ2-1; 13 bases agree with TRBD2. This CDR3 region has 16 residues. The V gene's germline CDR1 is SGHRS and CDR2 YFSETQ. V lost 2 bases and J lost 9; bases outside the gene matches: 8. This CDR3 is CASSFAGTSGIIEQFF. The DNA for the CDR3 is TGCGCCAGCAGCTTCGCCGGGACTAGCGGGATTATTGAGCAGTTCTTC. Variable domain in full (rest from reference TRBV5-1 and TRBJ2-1): KAGVTQTPRYLIKTRGQQVTLSCSPISGHRSVSWYQQTPGQGLQFLFEYFSETQRNKGNFPGRFSGRQFSNSRSEMNVSTLELGDSALYLCASSFAGTSGIIEQFFGPGTRLTVL.

This chain connects TRBV19 to TRBJ2-1, with 12 bases matching TRBD2. Trimming cost V 6 bases and J 9 bases; bases outside gene matches: 15. Germline V gene data show CDR1 as LNHDA and CDR2 as SQIVND (reference sequence). The CDR3 has 17 amino acids. The CDR3 region is CASRERPGLAGTGEQFF. In DNA form, the CDR3 reads TGTGCCAGTAGAGAAAGACCTGGACTAGCGGGAACTGGTGAGCAGTTCTTC. Full variable domain (missing parts from reference TRBV19 and TRBJ2-1): DGGITQSPKYLFRKEGQNVTLSCEQNLNHDAMYWYRQDPGQGLRLIYYSQIVNDFQKGDIAEGYSVSREKKESFPLTVTSAQKNPTAFYLCASRERPGLAGTGEQFFGPGTRLTVL.

The rearrangement joins TRBV13 to TRBJ2-7, with 7 bases aligning to TRBD1. Germline CDR1 PRHDT, CDR2 FYEKMQ (reference sequence). The ends lost 5 bases at V and 2 bases at J; junction bases unmatched: 6. The CDR3 covers 14 residues. For the CDR3, the DNA is TGTGCCAGCAGCCCCCGGGACAGCACCTACGAGCAGTACTTC. This codes for CASSPRDSTYEQYF.

The chain couples TRBV2 to TRBJ2-1, with D maybe TRBD2 (5 bases). This CDR3 is built from 13 residues. The germline CDR1 and CDR2 sequences are SNHLY and FYNNEI. V was cut by 4 bases and J by 4 bases, with 8 bases left in between. CDR3 amino acids: CASSVEVYNEQFF. The CDR3 coding sequence is TGTGCCAGCAGTGTGGAGGTTTACAATGAGCAGTTCTTC.

The chain joins TRBV5-1 to TRBJ2-2, with 8 bases lining up with TRBD2. Trimming removed 1 base from V and 1 base from J; junction bases left unmatched: 6. The V gene's germline CDR1 is SGHRS and CDR2 YFSETQ. The CDR3 spans 17 residues. This chain's CDR3 is CASSLFGGGMNTGELFF. The DNA for the CDR3 is TGCGCCAGCAGCTTGTTCGGCGGGGGGATGAACACCGGGGAGCTGTTTTTT.

This clone was seen just once. V is TRBV9 and J is TRBJ2-6; D not resolved. Per the germline V gene, CDR1 is SGDLS and CDR2 is YYNGEE. The CDR3 runs to 16 residues. The V and J ends lost 4 bases and 9 bases respectively, with 20 bases between them. CDR3 amino acids: CASSPHGEASGNVLTF. CDR3 bases: TGTGCCAGCAGCCCCCACGGAGAGGCCAGTGGCAACGTCCTGACTTTC. The full variable domain, rest sourced from reference TRBV9 and TRBJ2-6, is DSGVTQTPKHLITATGQRVTLRCSPRSGDLSVYWYQQSLDQGLQFLIQYYNGEERAKGNILERFSAQQFPDLHSELNLSSLELGDSALYFCASSPHGEASGNVLTFGAGSRLTVL.

This clone was observed a single time. The CDR3 nucleotides read TGTGCCAGCTCTAGTTCTTTGGGACAGGGAATGGGAACTGAAGCTTTCTTT. Residues: CASSSSLGQGMGTEAFF. This chain connects TRBV18 to TRBJ1-1; 9 nucleotides match TRBD1. With 6 bases clipped from V and 5 bases from J, the junction kept 16 bases outside the gene matches. The CDR3 has 17 amino acids. Germline V lookup: CDR1 KGHSH, CDR2 LQKENI.

V and J are TRBV13 and TRBJ2-1; 8 bases fit TRBD2. The CDR3 has 15 amino acids. The ends lost 3 bases at V and 3 bases at J; junction bases unmatched: 4. The germline gives CDR1 PRHDT, CDR2 FYEKMQ (reference sequence). The CDR3 is CASSLERGLYNEQFF. The CDR3 DNA sequence: TGTGCCAGCAGCTTGGAGCGGGGGCTCTACAATGAGCAGTTCTTC.

The CDR3 is CASSATMDSSPLHF. CDR3 DNA: TGTGCCAGCAGCGCCACCATGGACAGTTCTCCCCTCCACTTT. The chain joins TRBV9 to TRBJ1-6; perhaps TRBD1 as D (6 bases). The CDR3 spans 14 residues. The germline gives CDR1 SGDLS, CDR2 YYNGEE. V was shortened by 3 bases and J by 13 bases, with 17 bases between the two germline ends.

This rearrangement joins TRBV2 to TRBJ2-1; 9 bases are shared with TRBD2. V lost 6 bases, J lost 8 bases, and 5 bases stayed unmatched. Germline lookup yields CDR1 SNHLY and CDR2 FYNNEI. The length of the CDR3 is 13 residues. This chain's CDR3 is CASRAGLAYEQFF. The CDR3 coding sequence is TGTGCCAGCAGAGCGGGACTAGCATATGAGCAGTTCTTC.

The chain combines TRBV10-3 with TRBJ1-6; D is possibly TRBD1 (5 bases). This CDR3 is 14 amino acids long. Germline CDR1 reads ENHRY; CDR2 reads SYGVKD. V lost 6 bases and J 10 bases, leaving 16 bases between the germline ends. DNA for the CDR3: TGTGCCATCAGGGGGGGAGGCTTCGGATCACCCCTCCACTTT. Protein product: CAIRGGGFGSPLHF.

The chain employs TRBV18 and TRBJ2-2, with D perhaps matching TRBD1 (6 bases). V shed 3 bases and J shed 0 bases, with 8 bases lying between them. CDR1 and CDR2 (germline): KGHSH, LQKENI. CDR3 length: 15 residues. In nucleotides, the CDR3 is TGTGCCAGCTCACCTGGACAGCCGAACACCGGGGAGCTGTTTTTT. It yields the protein CASSPGQPNTGELFF. Together with reference TRBV18 and TRBJ2-2, the CDR3 gives the full variable domain: NAGVMQNPRHLVRRRGQEARLRCSPMKGHSHVYWYRQLPEEGLKFMVYLQKENIIDESGMPKERFSAEFPKEGPSILRIQQVVRGDSAAYFCASSPGQPNTGELFFGEGSRLTVL.

The chain carries TRBV9 and TRBJ2-1, with TRBD1 matching over 7 bases. Germline V gene lookup returns CDR1 SGDLS and CDR2 YYNGEE. V trimming: 5 bases; J trimming: 9 bases; junction bases outside the gene matches: 5. The CDR3 extends over 12 amino acids. The CDR3 DNA is TGTGCCAGCAGGAACAGGGGCAGTGAGCAGTTCTTC. It codes for CASRNRGSEQFF.

This chain connects TRBV4-1 to TRBJ1-5; D remains ambiguous. This CDR3 spans 16 amino acids. V lost 4 bases to trimming and J lost 4 bases, with 17 bases between them. In germline, CDR1 is MGHRA, CDR2 YSYEKL. CDR3: CASSRAFSELNQPQHF. As DNA, the CDR3 is TGCGCCAGCAGCCGTGCCTTCAGCGAACTAAATCAGCCCCAGCATTTT.

CDR3 protein: CASSSIPGPRGSQYF. The CDR3, as DNA: TGTGCCAGCAGCTCCATTCCGGGCCCCAGGGGGTCCCAGTACTTC. The genes are TRBV11-2 and TRBJ2-5; 7 bases fit TRBD1. Germline V gene data show CDR1 as SGHAT and CDR2 as FQNNGV. The CDR3 covers 15 residues. J lost 9 bases, V lost 4 bases, and 14 bases had no gene match.

The chain couples TRBV7-9 to TRBJ1-1; D unresolved. V lost 2 bases to trimming and J lost 4 bases, with 11 bases between them. Germline V gene sequence: CDR1 SEHNR, CDR2 FQNEAQ (reference sequence). The CDR3 contains 14 residues. CDR3 DNA: TGTGCCAGCAGCTTAAGAGTGACTGGCACTGAAGCTTTCTTT. This gives the protein CASSLRVTGTEAFF. Supplemented by reference TRBV7-9 and TRBJ1-1, the full variable domain reads DTGVSQNPRHKITKRGQNVTFRCDPISEHNRLYWYRQTLGQGPEFLTYFQNEAQLEKSRLLSDRFSAERPKGSFSTLEIQRTEQGDSAMYLCASSLRVTGTEAFFGQGTRLTVV.

This chain links TRBV18 with TRBJ2-7; 11 bases are a match to TRBD2. The V and J ends lost 3 bases and 0 bases, in that order; junction bases with no gene match: 10. This CDR3 spans 18 amino acids. Per germline, CDR1 KGHSH and CDR2 LQKENI. CDR3 in DNA: TGTGCCAGCTCACCGAGAGGGACTAGCGGAACTTCCTCCTACGAGCAGTACTTC. Its translation is CASSPRGTSGTSSYEQYF.

V usage is TRBV6-1 and J usage is TRBJ2-7; D perhaps matches TRBD2 (7 bases). V was shortened by 4 bases and J by 1 base, with 29 bases between the two germline ends. Germline V CDR1 and CDR2: MNHNS, SASEGT. This CDR3 has 20 residues. The chain's CDR3 is CASSGWGGPLRQDPSYEQYF. In DNA, the CDR3 is TGTGCCAGCAGTGGATGGGGGGGGCCACTAAGACAGGATCCTTCCTACGAGCAGTACTTC.

The chain is built from TRBV6-5 and TRBJ2-1; 12 nucleotides match TRBD2. Germline V gene sequence: CDR1 MNHEY, CDR2 SVGAGI. Trimming took 4 bases from V and 5 from J; bases not matched to a gene: 3. The CDR3 is made up of 15 amino acids. In DNA form, the CDR3 reads TGTGCCAGCAGTTTTCTAGCGGGGGGGGACAATGAGCAGTTCTTC. Translated, it gives CASSFLAGGDNEQFF.

The chain is built from TRBV2 and TRBJ2-5, with D unresolved. Germline loops: CDR1 SNHLY, CDR2 FYNNEI. V lost 3 bases and J 5 bases, leaving 22 bases between the germline ends. The CDR3 extends over 17 amino acids. This chain's CDR3 is CASSEFSVTKSRETQYF. DNA of the CDR3: TGTGCCAGCAGTGAGTTTTCGGTCACAAAGTCGAGGGAGACCCAGTACTTC.

The V call is TRBV30, the J call TRBJ1-4, with 8 bases matching TRBD1. The CDR3 totals 14 residues. CDR1 GTSNPN and CDR2 SVGIG come from the germline V gene (reference sequence). V dropped 3 bases and J dropped 7; count of bases not matched to a gene: 7. The CDR3 coding sequence is TGTGCCTGGAGGACAGGGGTCGGGAGTGAAAAACTGTTTTTT. Encoded protein: CAWRTGVGSEKLFF.